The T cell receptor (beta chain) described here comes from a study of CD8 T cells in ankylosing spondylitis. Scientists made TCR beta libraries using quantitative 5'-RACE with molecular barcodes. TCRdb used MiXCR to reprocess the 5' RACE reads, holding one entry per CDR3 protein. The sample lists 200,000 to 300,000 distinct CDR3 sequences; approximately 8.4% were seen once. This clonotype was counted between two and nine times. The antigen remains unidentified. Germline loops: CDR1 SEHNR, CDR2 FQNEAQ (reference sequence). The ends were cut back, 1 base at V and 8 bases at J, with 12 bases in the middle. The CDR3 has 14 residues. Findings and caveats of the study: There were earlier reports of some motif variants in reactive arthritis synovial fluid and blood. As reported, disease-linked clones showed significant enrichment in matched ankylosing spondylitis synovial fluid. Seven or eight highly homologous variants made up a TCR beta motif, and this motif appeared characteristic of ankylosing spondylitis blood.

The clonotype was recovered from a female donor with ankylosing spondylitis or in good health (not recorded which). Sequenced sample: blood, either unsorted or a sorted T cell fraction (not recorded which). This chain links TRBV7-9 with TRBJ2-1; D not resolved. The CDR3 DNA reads TGTGCCAGCAGCTTAGAAGGTAATTCGCATGAGCAGTTCTTC. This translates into CASSLEGNSHEQFF.